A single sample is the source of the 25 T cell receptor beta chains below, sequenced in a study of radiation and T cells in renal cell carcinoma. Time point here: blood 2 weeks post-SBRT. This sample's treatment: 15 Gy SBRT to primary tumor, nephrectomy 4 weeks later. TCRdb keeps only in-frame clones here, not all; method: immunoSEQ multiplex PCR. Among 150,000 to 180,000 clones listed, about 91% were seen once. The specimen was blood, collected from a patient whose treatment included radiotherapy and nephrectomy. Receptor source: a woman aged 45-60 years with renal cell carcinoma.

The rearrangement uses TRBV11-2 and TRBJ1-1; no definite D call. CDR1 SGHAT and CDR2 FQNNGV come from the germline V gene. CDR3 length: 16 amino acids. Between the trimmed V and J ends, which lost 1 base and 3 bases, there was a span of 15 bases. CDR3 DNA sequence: TGTGCCAGCAGCTTAGGGTATAGGGAGAGGCACACTGAAGCTTTCTTT. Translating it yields CASSLGYRERHTEAFF.

CDR3 nucleotide sequence: TGCGCCAGCAGCTTGCCTTCGGACAGCTTTACGAGTGGCTACACCTTC. Amino acid sequence: CASSLPSDSFTSGYTF. The genes are TRBV5-1 and TRBJ1-2; D is possibly TRBD1 (6 bases). Trimming shortened V by 1 base and J by 7 bases, and 20 bases separated the two germline ends. The length of the CDR3 is 16 residues. Germline CDR1 and CDR2: SGHRS and YFSETQ.

The DNA of the CDR3 is TGTGCCAGTAGTGTAGCGGGGGGCTACCAAGAGACCCAGTACTTC. It translates to CASSVAGGYQETQYF. V usage is TRBV19 and J usage is TRBJ2-5, with TRBD2 matching 10 bases. The germline V gene has CDR1 LNHDA and CDR2 SQIVND (reference sequence). The V segment lost 5 bases and the J segment 0 bases; nucleotides outside the gene matches: 3. The CDR3 loop spans 15 amino acids.

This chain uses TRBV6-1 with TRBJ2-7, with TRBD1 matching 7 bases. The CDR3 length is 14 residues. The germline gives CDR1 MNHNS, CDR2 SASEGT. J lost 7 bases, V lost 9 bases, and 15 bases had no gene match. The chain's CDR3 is CASSLGTDGLEQYF. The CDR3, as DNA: TGTGCCAGTTCGTTGGGGACAGACGGTTTGGAGCAGTACTTC.

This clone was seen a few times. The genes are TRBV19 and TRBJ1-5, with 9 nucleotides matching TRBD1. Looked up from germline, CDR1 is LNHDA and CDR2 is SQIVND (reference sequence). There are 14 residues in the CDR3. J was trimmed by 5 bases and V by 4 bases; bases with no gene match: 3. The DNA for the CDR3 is TGTGCCAGTAGTACCGGACAGGGGTATCAGCCCCAGCATTTT. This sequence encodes CASSTGQGYQPQHF.

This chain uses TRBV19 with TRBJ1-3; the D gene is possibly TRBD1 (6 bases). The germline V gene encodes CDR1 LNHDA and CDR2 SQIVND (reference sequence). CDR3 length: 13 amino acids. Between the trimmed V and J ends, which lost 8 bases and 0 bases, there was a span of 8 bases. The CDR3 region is CASGQNSGNTIYF. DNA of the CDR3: TGTGCCAGTGGACAGAACTCTGGAAACACCATATATTTT.

The CDR3 sequence: CASSEQGSGNTIYF. CDR3 nucleotides: TGCGCCAGCAGTGAACAGGGGTCCGGAAACACCATATATTTT. The chain joins TRBV10-2 to TRBJ1-3; 7 nucleotides match TRBD1. With 3 bases clipped from V and 4 bases from J, the junction kept 3 bases outside the gene matches. This CDR3 has 14 amino acids. Germline CDR1 WSHSY, CDR2 SAAADI.

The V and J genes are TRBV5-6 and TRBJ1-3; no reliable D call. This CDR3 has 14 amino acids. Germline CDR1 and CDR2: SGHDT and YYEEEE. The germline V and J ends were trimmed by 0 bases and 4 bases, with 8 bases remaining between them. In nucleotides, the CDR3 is TGTGCCAGCAGCTTGGGTAGGAGGGGAAACACCATATATTTT. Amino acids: CASSLGRRGNTIYF.

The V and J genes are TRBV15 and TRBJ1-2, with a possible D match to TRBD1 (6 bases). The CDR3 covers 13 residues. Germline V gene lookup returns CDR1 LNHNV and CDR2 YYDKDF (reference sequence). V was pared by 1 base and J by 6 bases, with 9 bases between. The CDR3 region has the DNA TGTGCCACCAGCAGAGCAGGGGTTGATGGCTACACCTTC. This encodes CATSRAGVDGYTF.

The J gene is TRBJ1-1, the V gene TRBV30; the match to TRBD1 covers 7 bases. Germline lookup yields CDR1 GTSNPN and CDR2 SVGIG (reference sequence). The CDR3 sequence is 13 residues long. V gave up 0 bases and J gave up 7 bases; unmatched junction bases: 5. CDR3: CAWSVYRDSEAFF. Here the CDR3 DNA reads TGTGCCTGGAGTGTTTACAGGGACAGTGAAGCTTTCTTT.

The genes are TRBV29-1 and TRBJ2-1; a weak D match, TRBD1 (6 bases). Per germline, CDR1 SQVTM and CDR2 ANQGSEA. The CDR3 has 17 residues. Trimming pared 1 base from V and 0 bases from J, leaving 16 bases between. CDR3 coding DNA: TGCAGCGTTGAAGGGTCCCGGGACATTCTCTCCTACAATGAGCAGTTCTTC. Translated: CSVEGSRDILSYNEQFF.

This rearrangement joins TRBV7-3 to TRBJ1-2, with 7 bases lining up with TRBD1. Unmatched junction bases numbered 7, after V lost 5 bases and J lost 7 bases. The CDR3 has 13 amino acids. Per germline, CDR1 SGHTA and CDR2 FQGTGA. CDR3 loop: CASSLNRGGGYTF. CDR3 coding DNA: TGTGCCAGCAGCCTAAACAGGGGAGGTGGCTACACCTTC.

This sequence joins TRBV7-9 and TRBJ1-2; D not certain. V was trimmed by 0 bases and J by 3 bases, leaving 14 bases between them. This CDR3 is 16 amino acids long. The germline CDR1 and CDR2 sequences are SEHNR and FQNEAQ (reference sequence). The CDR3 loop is CASSLASRVQYYGYTF. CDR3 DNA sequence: TGTGCCAGCAGCTTAGCGTCGAGGGTTCAGTACTATGGCTACACCTTC.

CDR3 in amino acids: CSDDTQYF. In nucleotides, the CDR3 is TGCAGCGACGATACGCAGTATTTT. The chain has TRBV29-1 and TRBJ2-3; the D is unclear. CDR3 length: 8 amino acids. CDR1 and CDR2 from the germline V gene are SQVTM and ANQGSEA. V shed 7 bases and J shed 6 bases, with 2 bases lying between them.

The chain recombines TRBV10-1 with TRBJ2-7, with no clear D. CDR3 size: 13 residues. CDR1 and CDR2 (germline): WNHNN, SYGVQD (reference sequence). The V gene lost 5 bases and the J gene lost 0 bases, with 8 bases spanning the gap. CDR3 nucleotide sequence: TGCGCCAGCAGTTTACGGAACTCCTACGAGCAGTACTTC. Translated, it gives CASSLRNSYEQYF.

The CDR3 is CASSPQGYYNSPLHF. DNA of the CDR3: TGCGCCAGCAGCCCGCAGGGGTATTATAATTCACCCCTCCACTTT. The chain is built from TRBV5-1 and TRBJ1-6, with D perhaps TRBD1 (6 bases). Germline CDR1 reads SGHRS; CDR2 reads YFSETQ. V shed 4 bases and J shed 4 bases, with 12 bases lying between them. This CDR3 comprises 15 residues.

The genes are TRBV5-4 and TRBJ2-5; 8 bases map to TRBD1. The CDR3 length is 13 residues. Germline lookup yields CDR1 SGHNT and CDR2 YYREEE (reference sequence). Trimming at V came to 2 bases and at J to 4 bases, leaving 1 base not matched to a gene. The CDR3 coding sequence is TGTGCCAGCAGCTTTGACAGGGGAGAGACCCAGTACTTC. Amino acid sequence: CASSFDRGETQYF. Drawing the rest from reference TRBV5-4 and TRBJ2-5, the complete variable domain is ETGVTQSPTHLIKTRGQQVTLRCSSQSGHNTVSWYQQALGQGPQFIFQYYREEENGRGNFPPRFSGLQFPNYSSELNVNALELDDSALYLCASSFDRGETQYFGPGTRLLVL.

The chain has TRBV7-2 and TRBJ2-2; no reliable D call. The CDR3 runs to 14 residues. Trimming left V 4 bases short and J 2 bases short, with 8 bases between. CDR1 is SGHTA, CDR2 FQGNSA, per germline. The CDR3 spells CASSSGLNTGELFF. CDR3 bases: TGTGCCAGCAGCTCCGGCCTTAACACCGGGGAGCTGTTTTTT.

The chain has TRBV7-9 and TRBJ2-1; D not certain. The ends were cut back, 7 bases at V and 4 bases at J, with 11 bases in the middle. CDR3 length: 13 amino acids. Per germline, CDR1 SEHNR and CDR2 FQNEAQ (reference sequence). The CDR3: CASIEMAYNEQFF. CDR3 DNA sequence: TGTGCCAGCATAGAAATGGCATACAATGAGCAGTTCTTC.

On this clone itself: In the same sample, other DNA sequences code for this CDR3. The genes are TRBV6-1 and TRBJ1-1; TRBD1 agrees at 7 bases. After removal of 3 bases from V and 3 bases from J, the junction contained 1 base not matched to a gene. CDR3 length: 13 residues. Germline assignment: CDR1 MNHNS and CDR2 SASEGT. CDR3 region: CASSDRGDTEAFF. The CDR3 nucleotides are TGTGCCAGCAGTGACAGGGGGGACACTGAAGCTTTCTTT.

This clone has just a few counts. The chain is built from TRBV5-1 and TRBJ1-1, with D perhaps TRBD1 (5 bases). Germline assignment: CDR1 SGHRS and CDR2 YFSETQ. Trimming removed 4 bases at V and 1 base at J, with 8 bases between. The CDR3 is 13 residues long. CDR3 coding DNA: TGCGCCAGCAGCCGGACATCGAACACTGAAGCTTTCTTT. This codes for CASSRTSNTEAFF. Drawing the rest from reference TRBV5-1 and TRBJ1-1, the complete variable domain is KAGVTQTPRYLIKTRGQQVTLSCSPISGHRSVSWYQQTPGQGLQFLFEYFSETQRNKGNFPGRFSGRQFSNSRSEMNVSTLELGDSALYLCASSRTSNTEAFFGQGTRLTVV.

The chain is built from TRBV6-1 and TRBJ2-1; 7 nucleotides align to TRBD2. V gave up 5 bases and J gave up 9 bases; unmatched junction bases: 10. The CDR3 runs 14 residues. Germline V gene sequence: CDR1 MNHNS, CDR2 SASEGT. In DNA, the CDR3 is TGTGCCAGCAGTTCGAGCGGGGCCCTTAGTGAGCAGTTCTTC. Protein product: CASSSSGALSEQFF.

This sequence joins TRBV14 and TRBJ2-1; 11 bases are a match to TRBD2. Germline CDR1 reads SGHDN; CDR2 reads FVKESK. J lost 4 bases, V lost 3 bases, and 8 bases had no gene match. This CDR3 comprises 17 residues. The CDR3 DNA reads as TGTGCCAGCAGCCAGCCGGGACTAGCGGACTTATACAATGAGCAGTTCTTC. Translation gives CASSQPGLADLYNEQFF.

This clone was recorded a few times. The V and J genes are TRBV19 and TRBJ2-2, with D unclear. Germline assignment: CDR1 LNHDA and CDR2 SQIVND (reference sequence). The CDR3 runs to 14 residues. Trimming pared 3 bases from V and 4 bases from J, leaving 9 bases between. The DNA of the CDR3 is TGTGCCAGTAGTATGCGACTTCGCACCGGGGAGCTGTTTTTT. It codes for CASSMRLRTGELFF.

The CDR3 DNA reads as TGTGCCAGCAGCGCCCTTGCGCGGGGGGGTTTCGACGAGCAGTACTTC. Its translation is CASSALARGGFDEQYF. This chain joins TRBV7-9 and TRBJ2-7; 9 bases agree with TRBD2. The germline V gene encodes CDR1 SEHNR and CDR2 FQNEAQ (reference sequence). V lost 5 bases, J lost 5 bases, and 13 bases stayed unmatched. The CDR3 runs to 16 residues.